The present T cell receptor beta chain was sequenced within a study of vaccination effects on CD4 cells after COVID-19. By share of the sample, this clone is medium-sized. What it binds is not known. TCRdb keeps only in-frame clones here, not all; method: immunoSEQ multiplex PCR. The sample records roughly 20,000 clones, approximately 70% being singletons. The CDR3 sequence is 11 residues long. Trimming took off 4 bases at V and 5 bases at J, with 6 bases between the two ends. CDR1 is WNHNN, CDR2 SYGVQD, per germline (reference sequence). Prior to sequencing, the ViraFEST assay stimulated PBMC with viral peptide pools, which expanded the antigen-specific CD4+ T cells. At the end of approximately 10 days of culture, CD4+ T cells were isolated. Vaccinated recipients, who were negative for nucleocapsid antibodies, had no history of SARS-CoV-2 infection. The culture medium for some 2 million PBMC per well included 10 IU/ml IL-2 and about 9.1 ug/ml peptides. On both days 3 and 7, half of the culture medium was replaced with IL-2 medium.

V and J are TRBV10-1 and TRBJ2-7; D not resolved. This sample comprised CD4+ T cells from PBMCs cultured with HCoV-229E spike peptides, obtained before COVID-19 vaccination. The receptor was isolated from a human donor who received a COVID-19 vaccine. The CDR3 DNA reads TGCGCCAGCAGTGGAAGAAACGAGCAGTACTTC. Translating it yields CASSGRNEQYF.